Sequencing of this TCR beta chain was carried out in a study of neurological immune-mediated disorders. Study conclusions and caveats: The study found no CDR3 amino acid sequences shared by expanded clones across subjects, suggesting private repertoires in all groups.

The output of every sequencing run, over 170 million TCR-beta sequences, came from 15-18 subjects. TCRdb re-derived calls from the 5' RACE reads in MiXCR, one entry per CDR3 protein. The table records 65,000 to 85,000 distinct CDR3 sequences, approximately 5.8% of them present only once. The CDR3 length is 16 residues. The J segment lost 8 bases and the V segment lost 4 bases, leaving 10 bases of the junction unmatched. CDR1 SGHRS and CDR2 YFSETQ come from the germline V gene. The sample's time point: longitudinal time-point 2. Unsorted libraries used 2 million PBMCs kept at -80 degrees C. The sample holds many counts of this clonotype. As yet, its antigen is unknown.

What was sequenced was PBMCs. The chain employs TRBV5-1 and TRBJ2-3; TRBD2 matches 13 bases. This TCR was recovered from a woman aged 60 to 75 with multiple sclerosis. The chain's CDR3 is CASSPGTSGALRTQYF. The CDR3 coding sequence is TGCGCCAGCAGCCCGGGGACTAGCGGGGCCCTACGTACGCAGTATTTT.